The text below deals with one T cell receptor beta chain. The antigen is not known. This record belongs to a study of OX40 agonist ivuxolimab in advanced cancers. Study background: Previous treatment with anti-PD-1, anti-PD-L1 or anti-CTLA-4 therapy was allowed; more than 35% had received some. In three patients, partial responses were observed, one with hepatocellular carcinoma and two with cutaneous melanoma.

Study-wide points: Both CD4+ and CD8+ T cell populations in blood had undergone clonal expansion by week 6 at 0.1 to 3.0 mg/kg.

The protocol was immunoSEQ multiplex PCR, while the TCRdb copy is restricted to in-frame clones and leaves out a portion. In the table there are fewer than 20,000 clones, about four fifths of which are singletons. This receptor was identified in an adult with an advanced solid tumor such as melanoma, head and neck, liver or kidney cancer. Sample: CD4+ or CD8+ T cells sorted from blood, taken in a trial of the OX40 agonist ivuxolimab.

CDR3 nucleotide sequence: TGTGCCCAAGGGACTAGCGGGAGGGCCGACACTACAGATACGCAGTATTTT. It is translated as CAQGTSGRADTTDTQYF. The chain is built from TRBV30 and TRBJ2-3; 16 bases are shared with TRBD2. V lost 8 bases, J lost 3 bases, and 11 bases stayed unmatched. CDR1 is GTSNPN, CDR2 SVGIG, per germline (reference sequence). CDR3 length: 17 residues.